The 14 T cell receptor beta chains below come from one sample, sequenced in a study of shared clonotypes between healthy human individuals. Sequencing was performed with immunoSEQ multiplex PCR; in TCRdb, only in-frame clones are kept and a portion is missing. The profile shows 1,500,000 or so clones, less than 99% of them singletons. The sequenced sample consisted of naive CD4+ T cells sorted from blood. Regarding subset: CD45RA+ positively selected. The receptors shown here come from a man aged 30 to 39 in good health.

The rearrangement uses TRBV9 and TRBJ1-1, with a possible D match to TRBD1 (5 bases). V gave up 3 bases and J gave up 6 bases, with 9 bases separating them. CDR1 and CDR2 from the germline V gene are SGDLS and YYNGEE. This CDR3 spans 12 amino acids. The CDR3 spells CASSGGDSEAFF. CDR3 in DNA: TGTGCCAGCAGCGGAGGGGACTCTGAAGCTTTCTTT.

This chain joins TRBV5-4 and TRBJ2-7; 7 bases are a match to TRBD1. The CDR3 runs to 14 residues. V was clipped by 4 bases and J by 5 bases; unmatched bases: 9. Per germline, CDR1 SGHNT and CDR2 YYREEE (reference sequence). CDR3 protein: CASSPGQRQDEQYF. In DNA form, the CDR3 reads TGTGCCAGCAGCCCGGGACAGCGCCAGGACGAGCAGTACTTC.

CDR3 sequence (DNA): TGTGCCAGCAGCGGAGGGACAGGTCGGGAAAAACTGTTTTTT. The encoded protein is CASSGGTGREKLFF. The chain uses TRBV21-1 and TRBJ1-4; the D segment call TRBD1 is taken from the table without a DNA check. TRBV21-1 is designated a pseudogene. The CDR3 runs 14 residues.

V usage is TRBV2 and J usage is TRBJ2-7; D is undetermined. The CDR3 totals 11 residues. CDR1 is SNHLY and CDR2 is FYNNEI in the germline V gene. Trimming took 4 bases from V and 8 from J, leaving 9 bases between them. The CDR3 is CASSVLEKQYF. The CDR3 DNA reads as TGTGCCAGCAGTGTTCTGGAGAAGCAGTACTTC.

Details on this clone: Other nucleotide sequences in the sample specify the same CDR3. The CDR3 sequence is CASSLGANYGYTF. CDR3 sequence (DNA): TGTGCCAGCAGTTTGGGTGCTAACTATGGCTACACCTTC. The chain uses TRBV28 and TRBJ1-2; D unclear. The CDR3 loop spans 13 amino acids. Germline V lookup: CDR1 MDHEN, CDR2 SYDVKM. V was trimmed by 3 bases and J by 0 bases, leaving 5 bases between them.

As concerns this clone: The sample contains more than one DNA sequence encoding this CDR3. This chain's CDR3 is CASSLQGRETQYF. CDR3 nucleotide sequence: TGTGCCAGCAGCTTACAGGGCCGGGAGACCCAGTACTTC. The genes are TRBV5-4 and TRBJ2-5; weak D call: TRBD1 (6 bases). V was trimmed by 2 bases and J by 5 bases, leaving 10 bases between them. The CDR3 sequence is 13 residues long. Germline V gene data show CDR1 as SGHNT and CDR2 as YYREEE (reference sequence).

The V and J genes are TRBV10-1 and TRBJ2-5; the D gene is possibly TRBD1 (8 bases). Germline assignment: CDR1 WNHNN and CDR2 SYGVQD (reference sequence). V was shortened by 5 bases and J by 5 bases, with 18 bases between the two germline ends. The CDR3 is made up of 15 amino acids. The CDR3 spells CASSKGGTGGETQYF. In DNA, the CDR3 is TGCGCCAGCAGTAAGGGGGGGACAGGTGGCGAGACCCAGTACTTC.

The chain uses TRBV4-3 and TRBJ2-7; no reliable D call. The CDR3 has 13 residues. The V gene lost 2 bases and the J gene lost 1 base, with 6 bases spanning the gap. Germline lookup yields CDR1 LGHNA and CDR2 YSLEER. CDR3 nucleotides: TGCGCCAGCAGCCAACTTATATCCTACGAGCAGTACTTC. The encoded protein is CASSQLISYEQYF.

V is TRBV2 and J is TRBJ2-7, with D maybe TRBD2 (6 bases). The V end was cut by 5 bases, the J end by 5 bases, with 13 bases between. Per the germline V gene, CDR1 is SNHLY and CDR2 is FYNNEI. This CDR3 region has 13 residues. Written as DNA, the CDR3 is TGTGCCAGCAGTACCGGACTATTCAACGAGCAGTACTTC. Translating gives CASSTGLFNEQYF.

V and J are TRBV6-1 and TRBJ1-2; no clear D gene. The V gene lost 5 bases and the J gene lost 6 bases, with 19 bases spanning the gap. Germline V CDR1 and CDR2: MNHNS, SASEGT. The CDR3 is made up of 15 amino acids. The CDR3 loop reads CASSFGTGNRNGYTF. As DNA, the CDR3 is TGTGCCAGCAGTTTCGGAACCGGGAATCGGAATGGCTACACCTTC.

This chain joins TRBV27 and TRBJ2-1; 7 bases align to TRBD1. This CDR3 comprises 15 residues. V gave up 6 bases and J gave up 3 bases; unmatched junction bases: 8. Per germline, CDR1 MNHEY and CDR2 SMNVEV (reference sequence). In DNA, the CDR3 is TGTGCCAGCAGCTCTACCAGACAGGGCTACAATGAGCAGTTCTTC. It is translated as CASSSTRQGYNEQFF.

The chain has TRBV6-1 and TRBJ1-1; D remains unclear. CDR1 and CDR2 (germline): MNHNS, SASEGT. V lost 0 bases, J lost 8 bases, and 10 bases lay in between. CDR3 length: 13 amino acids. The CDR3 here is CASSEALTREAFF. The CDR3 DNA reads as TGTGCCAGCAGTGAAGCCTTGACCAGGGAAGCTTTCTTT.

V usage is TRBV27 and J usage is TRBJ1-1; no firm D call. V was shortened by 4 bases and J by 7 bases, with 13 bases between the two germline ends. The CDR3 contains 13 residues. CDR1 is MNHEY and CDR2 is SMNVEV in the germline V gene (reference sequence). The CDR3 DNA sequence: TGTGCCAGCAGTTCCGAACGCGGGCGTGAAGCTTTCTTT. Encoded protein: CASSSERGREAFF.

This clone appeared a single time. The CDR3 reads CASMGQDHQPQHF. The CDR3 DNA sequence: TGTGCCAGCATGGGACAGGACCATCAGCCCCAGCATTTT. The chain joins TRBV28 to TRBJ1-5; 8 nucleotides match TRBD1. The CDR3 runs to 13 residues. J was trimmed by 5 bases and V by 7 bases; bases with no gene match: 4. The germline CDR1 and CDR2 sequences are MDHEN and SYDVKM. Complete variable domain (other parts from reference TRBV28 and TRBJ1-5): DVKVTQSSRYLVKRTGEKVFLECVQDMDHENMFWYRQDPGLGLRLIYFSYDVKMKEKGDIPEGYSVSREKKERFSLILESASTNQTSMYLCASMGQDHQPQHFGDGTRLSIL.